This T cell receptor beta chain was obtained from a study of T cell responses to AZD1222 COVID-19 vaccine. Method: immunoSEQ multiplex PCR; TCRdb's copy keeps in-frame clones and lacks some. The table has fewer than 120,000 clones, 94% seen once. As for this clone: Its antigen is undetermined.

Findings and limits, study-wide: Possibly, clonal diversity was underestimated; donors were largely white British and included more females. Vaccination with two AZD1222 doses was followed by a rise in Spike-specific TCR breadth and depth.

The CDR3 contains 13 residues. CDR1 is SGHRS, CDR2 YFSETQ, per germline. Trimming removed 1 base from V and 7 bases from J, with 12 bases in between. The chain joins TRBV5-1 to TRBJ2-7; possibly TRBD2 for D (6 bases). The specimen was peripheral blood, collected 28 days after the second AZD1222 dose. The TCR originated in an adult who received the AZD1222 COVID-19 vaccine. CDR3 sequence reads: CASSLLGAGEQYF. The CDR3 bases are TGCGCCAGCAGCTTGCTCGGGGCGGGGGAGCAGTACTTC.